This TCR beta chain was found in a study of graft-versus-host responses after intestinal transplantation. The germline V gene has CDR1 SGHAT and CDR2 FQDESV (reference sequence). Trimming removed 4 bases at V and 1 base at J, with 13 bases between. This CDR3 contains 15 residues. Sequencing was performed with immunoSEQ multiplex PCR; in TCRdb, only in-frame clones are kept and a portion is missing. The sample has tens of thousands of clones; 80% to 95% are singletons. V gene TRBV11-1 combines with J gene TRBJ1-1; TRBD1 is a possible D gene (6 bases). Specimen: PBMCs, collected around 800 days after a first intestinal transplant, on the day of a second. This TCR came from a human patient who received an intestinal transplant, so some T cells may come from the graft donor. CDR3 coding DNA: TGTGCCAGCAGCTATCTAAGGACAGCGAACACTGAAGCTTTCTTT. Residues: CASSYLRTANTEAFF.